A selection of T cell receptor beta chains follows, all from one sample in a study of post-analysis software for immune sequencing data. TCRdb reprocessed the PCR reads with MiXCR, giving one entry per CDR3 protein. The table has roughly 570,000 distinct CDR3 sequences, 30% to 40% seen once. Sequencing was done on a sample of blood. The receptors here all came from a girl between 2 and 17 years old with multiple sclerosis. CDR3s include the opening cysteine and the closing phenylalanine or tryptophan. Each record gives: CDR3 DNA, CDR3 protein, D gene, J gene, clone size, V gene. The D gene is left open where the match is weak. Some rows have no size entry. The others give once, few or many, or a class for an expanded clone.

CDR3 DNA: TGTGCCAGCAGCCCCGAAGGAGGGGGCTCCTACGAGCAGTACTTC
CDR3 protein: CASSPEGGGSYEQYF
D gene: .
J gene: TRBJ2-7
clone size: .
V gene: TRBV9

CDR3 DNA: TGCGCCAGCGGGCCGGGCGTGGAGAGAGATACGCAGTATTTT
CDR3 protein: CASGPGVERDTQYF
D gene: .
J gene: TRBJ2-3
clone size: .
V gene: TRBV5-1

CDR3 DNA: TGTGCCAGCAGCACCGGACAGGCCAGCTCCTACGAGCAGTACTTC
CDR3 protein: CASSTGQASSYEQYF
D gene: TRBD1
J gene: TRBJ2-7
clone size: .
V gene: TRBV9

CDR3 DNA: TGCGCCAGCAGGATCCAAGCGGGGGCGGGCGCAGATACGCAGTATTTT
CDR3 protein: CASRIQAGAGADTQYF
D gene: TRBD2
J gene: TRBJ2-3
clone size: .
V gene: TRBV5-1

CDR3 DNA: TGTGCCAGCAGCTTATTCGGCGGTAGTTTAATCGATGAGCAGTTCTTC
CDR3 protein: CASSLFGGSLIDEQFF
D gene: .
J gene: TRBJ2-1
clone size: few
V gene: TRBV7-3

CDR3 DNA: TGCGCCAGCAGCTTGACAAGGACAGGAGAAGCTTTCTTT
CDR3 protein: CASSLTRTGEAFF
D gene: TRBD1
J gene: TRBJ1-1
clone size: .
V gene: TRBV5-1

CDR3 DNA: TGTGCCAGCAGCCAAGAGGCCTTCACTGAAGCTTTCTTT
CDR3 protein: CASSQEAFTEAFF
D gene: .
J gene: TRBJ1-1
clone size: .
V gene: TRBV14

CDR3 DNA: TGTGCCAGCAGCGTAGACGGAGATGAAGGACCCCTCCACTTT
CDR3 protein: CASSVDGDEGPLHF
D gene: .
J gene: TRBJ1-6
clone size: few
V gene: TRBV9

CDR3 DNA: TGTGCCAGCAGCGAAACAGGGGGCGTAGTCCCAGATACGCAGTATTTT
CDR3 protein: CASSETGGVVPDTQYF
D gene: TRBD1
J gene: TRBJ2-3
clone size: .
V gene: TRBV9

CDR3 DNA: TGCAGCGTCCACGGACAGGGTACCTACGAGCAGTACTTC
CDR3 protein: CSVHGQGTYEQYF
D gene: TRBD1
J gene: TRBJ2-7
clone size: few
V gene: TRBV29-1

CDR3 DNA: TGCGCCAGCAGCTTGGACAGGGTGTGGTACTTC
CDR3 protein: CASSLDRVWYF
D gene: .
J gene: TRBJ2-7
clone size: few
V gene: TRBV5-1